This T cell receptor beta chain was captured in a study of CD8+ T cells in alopecia areata (dated by TCRdb to the late 2010s). Regarding the study in general: The treated patients took part in an open-label pilot trial in which moderate-to-severe alopecia areata was treated with oral tofacitinib at 5 to 10 mg twice daily. Tofacitinib-treated patients had biopsies at baseline and at 4 and 24 weeks of treatment, with a later scalp biopsy in several patients. The RNA source kit depended on sample type: the PAXgene miRNA kit for fixed scalp, the miRNeasy kit for PBMCs, and the RNeasy kit for mouse skin. Clonality in the scalp was compared among normal scalp (n=4), patchy alopecia areata scalp (n=8), and alopecia totalis/universalis scalp (n=8). To study T cell clonal expansion in alopecia areata, the researchers applied high-throughput TCRbeta sequencing to both the C3H/HeJ mouse model and human patients. In treated patients, disease severity was measured using the SALT score, which gives the percentage of scalp surface area affected. Human TCRbeta sequencing covered scalp tissue and sorted CD4+ and CD8+ peripheral blood T cells from patchy and totalis/universalis alopecia areata patients and healthy controls. TCRbeta CDR3 regions were amplified by immunoSEQ multiplex PCR with 35 Vbeta forward and 13 Jbeta reverse primers. Patients stayed on tofacitinib for 6 to 18 months and then had 6 months of follow-up off drug so that delayed response and recurrence could be assessed.

Comments on this clone: Its recognized antigen is unknown. There are no base qualities to consult, and no much larger clone falls within one base.

Overall study results and their limits: Resident alphabeta T cells in normal human skin are also sequenced, complicating scalp TCR repertoire analysis, unlike mouse skin dominated by gammadelta T cells. The treated cohort was small, with a single nonresponder, so links between baseline CD8+ expansion and response need larger studies. During tofacitinib treatment, many expanded lesional clones stuck around in both scalp and blood, and this persistence may partly explain why relapse happens after treatment is stopped. Compared with normal scalp, lesional scalp, particularly in alopecia totalis/universalis, had higher clonality and more expanded CD8+ clones, which suggests antigenic drive. Tofacitinib significantly decreased scalp clonality and the number of expanded CD8+ clones among the top 100 scalp clones. Compared with mice, TCR sequences shared between patients were less clear, possibly partly because of HLA diversity across the patient population.

The library relied on the immunoSEQ multiplex PCR assay. For TCR sequencing, RNA was extracted from every sample and reverse transcribed into cDNA to serve as template. First-strand cDNA was synthesized with SuperScript III using a 2:1 mix of oligo-dT and random hexamers. A synthetic immune receptor repertoire was used to gauge amplification bias, and whatever bias remained was removed computationally. The paper's data handling went like this. Raw reads were preprocessed to remove errors, and CDR3 was defined according to IMGT conventions as the region from the conserved cysteine to phenylalanine. Clonality was computed as 1 minus the Shannon entropy, with the entropy normalized by log2 of the number of productive unique TCRs. Whether scalp clones were CD4 or CD8 was inferred by matching scalp TCRbeta sequences against CD4 and CD8 repertoires sorted from blood. The table comes from immuneACCESS by way of TCRdb, which keeps in-frame sequences with V and J called. Part of the clones is missing from these tables; in studies checked, under half for an unresolved V gene and the rest for unknown reasons. The D gene and trimming were derived from the DNA, and the V and J assignments and clone size from that table. This sample holds 100,000 to 140,000 clones; 65% to 85% were observed only once. The ten most abundant clones make up 20% to 25% of the sample.

This sample's time point label indicates: about 5 months on oral tofacitinib. The treatment or condition label, as the study defines it: oral pan-JAK inhibitor, 5-10 mg twice daily. Lesional scalp punch biopsies and peripheral blood were collected from alopecia areata patients. PBMCs were isolated by density centrifugation and stained for CD3, CD4 and CD8, after which CD4+ and CD8+ T cells were sorted on a FACSAria. V and J are trimmed by 5 bases and 3 bases, and the gene matches miss 6 bases of the junction. Inclusive of the bounding cysteine and phenylalanine, the CDR3 is 14 residues long. The DNA shown is the 42-base CDR3, in frame from base 1. The germline V gene encodes CDR1 GTSNPN and CDR2 SVGIG (reference sequence).

This receptor was identified in a human donor with alopecia areata. This sample comprised CD8+ T cells sorted from blood, obtained at week 24, from a patient treated with tofacitinib. This chain is built from TRBV30 and TRBJ2-5; 10 bases in the middle match TRBD1. The sequence in DNA is TGTGCCTGGGGCCTGACAGGGGGCAAAGAGACCCAGTACTTC. Translated, this gives CAWGLTGGKETQYF.